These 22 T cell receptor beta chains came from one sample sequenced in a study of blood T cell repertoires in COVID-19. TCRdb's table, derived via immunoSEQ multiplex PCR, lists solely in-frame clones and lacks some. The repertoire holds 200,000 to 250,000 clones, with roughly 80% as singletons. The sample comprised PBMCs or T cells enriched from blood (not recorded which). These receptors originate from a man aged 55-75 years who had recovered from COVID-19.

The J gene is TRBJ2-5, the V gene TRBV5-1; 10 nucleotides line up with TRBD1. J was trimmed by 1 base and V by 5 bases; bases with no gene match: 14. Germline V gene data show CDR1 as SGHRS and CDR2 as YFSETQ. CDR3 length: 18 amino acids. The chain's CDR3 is CASSSGQGVSVFQETQYF. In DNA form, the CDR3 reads TGCGCCAGCAGTTCTGGACAGGGGGTTTCGGTCTTCCAAGAGACCCAGTACTTC. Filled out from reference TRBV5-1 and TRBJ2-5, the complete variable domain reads KAGVTQTPRYLIKTRGQQVTLSCSPISGHRSVSWYQQTPGQGLQFLFEYFSETQRNKGNFPGRFSGRQFSNSRSEMNVSTLELGDSALYLCASSSGQGVSVFQETQYFGPGTRLLVL.

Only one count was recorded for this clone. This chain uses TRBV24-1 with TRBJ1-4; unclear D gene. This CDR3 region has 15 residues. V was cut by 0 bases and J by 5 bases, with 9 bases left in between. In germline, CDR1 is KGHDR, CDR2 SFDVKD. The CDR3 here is CATSDLHSQNEKLFF. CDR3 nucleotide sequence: TGTGCCACCAGTGATTTGCACAGCCAGAATGAAAAACTGTTTTTT.

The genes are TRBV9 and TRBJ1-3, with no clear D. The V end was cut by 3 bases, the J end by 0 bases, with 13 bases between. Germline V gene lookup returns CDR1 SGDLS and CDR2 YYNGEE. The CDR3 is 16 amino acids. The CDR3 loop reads CASSGGGPSSGNTIYF. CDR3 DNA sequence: TGTGCCAGCAGCGGGGGAGGCCCAAGCTCTGGAAACACCATATATTTT.

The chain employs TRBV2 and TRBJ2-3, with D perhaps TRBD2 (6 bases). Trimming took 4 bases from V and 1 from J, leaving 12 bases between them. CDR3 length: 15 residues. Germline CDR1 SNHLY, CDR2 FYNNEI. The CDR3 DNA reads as TGTGCCAGCAGTGTTAGGCGGGGTGGCACAGATACGCAGTATTTT. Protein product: CASSVRRGGTDTQYF.

The CDR3 sequence: CASGRDRNTIYF. The CDR3 nucleotides read TGTGCTAGTGGTCGGGATCGTAACACCATATATTTT. The chain carries TRBV12-5 and TRBJ1-3, with no clear D. Trimming removed 5 bases at V and 7 bases at J, with 9 bases between. The CDR3 totals 12 residues. From germline, CDR1 is LGHNT and CDR2 FRNRAP.

DNA of the CDR3: TGTGCCAGCAGTTTGTCCGGGACTAGCGGGGTAAATGAGCAGTTCTTC. It specifies CASSLSGTSGVNEQFF. The chain carries TRBV27 and TRBJ2-1; 13 nucleotides align to TRBD2. The J segment lost 7 bases and the V segment lost 3 bases, leaving 6 bases of the junction unmatched. The CDR3 has 16 amino acids. Germline values: CDR1 MNHEY, CDR2 SMNVEV (reference sequence).

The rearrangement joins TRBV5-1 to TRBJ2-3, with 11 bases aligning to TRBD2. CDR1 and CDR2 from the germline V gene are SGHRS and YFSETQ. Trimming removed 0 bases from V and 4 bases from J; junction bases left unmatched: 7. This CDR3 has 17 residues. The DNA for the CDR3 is TGCGCCAGCAGCTTGGGACTAGCGGGGAGTGGATCAGATACGCAGTATTTT. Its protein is CASSLGLAGSGSDTQYF.

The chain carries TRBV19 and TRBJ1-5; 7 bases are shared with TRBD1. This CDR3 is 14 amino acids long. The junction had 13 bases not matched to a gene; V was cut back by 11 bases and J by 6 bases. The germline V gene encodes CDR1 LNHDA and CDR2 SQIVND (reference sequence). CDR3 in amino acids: CAAGDRVGSQPQHF. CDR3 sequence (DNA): TGTGCCGCAGGCGACAGGGTAGGTAGTCAGCCCCAGCATTTT.

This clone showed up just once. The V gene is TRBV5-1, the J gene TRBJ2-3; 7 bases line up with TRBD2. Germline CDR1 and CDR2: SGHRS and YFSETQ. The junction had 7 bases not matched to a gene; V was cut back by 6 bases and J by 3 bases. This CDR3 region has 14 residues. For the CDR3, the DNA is TGCGCCAGCAATTCCAGGGAGGGGACAGATACGCAGTATTTT. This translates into CASNSREGTDTQYF. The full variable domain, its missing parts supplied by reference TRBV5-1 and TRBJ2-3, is KAGVTQTPRYLIKTRGQQVTLSCSPISGHRSVSWYQQTPGQGLQFLFEYFSETQRNKGNFPGRFSGRQFSNSRSEMNVSTLELGDSALYLCASNSREGTDTQYFGPGTRLTVL.

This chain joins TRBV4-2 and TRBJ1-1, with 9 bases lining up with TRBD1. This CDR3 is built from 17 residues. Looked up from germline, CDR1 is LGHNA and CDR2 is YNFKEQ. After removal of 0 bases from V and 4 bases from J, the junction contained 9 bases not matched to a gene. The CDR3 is CASSQDPTGGFGTEAFF. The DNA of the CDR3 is TGTGCCAGCAGCCAAGACCCGACAGGGGGATTTGGCACTGAAGCTTTCTTT.

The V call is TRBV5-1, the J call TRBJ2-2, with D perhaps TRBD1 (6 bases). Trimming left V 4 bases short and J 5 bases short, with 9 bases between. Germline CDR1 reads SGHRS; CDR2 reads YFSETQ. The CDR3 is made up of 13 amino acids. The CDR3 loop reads CASSRTETGELFF. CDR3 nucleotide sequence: TGCGCCAGCAGCAGGACAGAGACCGGGGAGCTGTTTTTT.

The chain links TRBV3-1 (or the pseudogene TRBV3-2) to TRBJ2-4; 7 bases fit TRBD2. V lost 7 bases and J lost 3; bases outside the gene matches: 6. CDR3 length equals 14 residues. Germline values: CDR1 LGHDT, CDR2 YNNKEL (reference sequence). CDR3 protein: CASTDLADKNIQYF. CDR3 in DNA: TGTGCCAGCACGGACCTAGCGGACAAAAACATTCAGTACTTC.

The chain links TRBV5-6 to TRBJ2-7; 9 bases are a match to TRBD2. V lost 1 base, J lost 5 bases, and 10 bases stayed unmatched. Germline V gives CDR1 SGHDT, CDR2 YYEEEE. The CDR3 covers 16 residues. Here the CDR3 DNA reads TGTGCCAGCAGCTTGCCCACACTCGGGACTAGCAACGAGCAGTACTTC. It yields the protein CASSLPTLGTSNEQYF.

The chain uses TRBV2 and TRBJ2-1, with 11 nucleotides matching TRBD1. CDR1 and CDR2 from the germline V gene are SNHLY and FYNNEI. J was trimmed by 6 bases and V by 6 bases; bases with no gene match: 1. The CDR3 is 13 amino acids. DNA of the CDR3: TGTGCCAGCAGGGGACAGGGGGTCAATGAGCAGTTCTTC. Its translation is CASRGQGVNEQFF.

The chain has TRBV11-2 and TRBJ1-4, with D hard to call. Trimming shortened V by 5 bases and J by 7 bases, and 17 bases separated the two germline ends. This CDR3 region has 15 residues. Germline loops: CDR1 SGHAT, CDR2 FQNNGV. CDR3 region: CASSPGPLAGEKLFF. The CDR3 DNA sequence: TGTGCCAGCAGCCCTGGACCTTTAGCGGGTGAAAAACTGTTTTTT.

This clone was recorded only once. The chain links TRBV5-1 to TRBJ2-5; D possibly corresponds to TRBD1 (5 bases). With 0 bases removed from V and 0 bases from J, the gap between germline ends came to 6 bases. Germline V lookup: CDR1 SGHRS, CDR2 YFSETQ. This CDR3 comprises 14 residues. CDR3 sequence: CASSLGQNQETQYF. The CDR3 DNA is TGCGCCAGCAGCTTGGGACAGAACCAAGAGACCCAGTACTTC.

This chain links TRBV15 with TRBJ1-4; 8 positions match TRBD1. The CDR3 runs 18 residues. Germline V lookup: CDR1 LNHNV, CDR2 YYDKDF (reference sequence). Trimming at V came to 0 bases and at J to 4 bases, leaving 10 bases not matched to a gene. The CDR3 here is CATSREIGTGGVNEKLFF. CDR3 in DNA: TGTGCCACCAGCAGAGAGATCGGGACAGGTGGCGTTAATGAAAAACTGTTTTTT.

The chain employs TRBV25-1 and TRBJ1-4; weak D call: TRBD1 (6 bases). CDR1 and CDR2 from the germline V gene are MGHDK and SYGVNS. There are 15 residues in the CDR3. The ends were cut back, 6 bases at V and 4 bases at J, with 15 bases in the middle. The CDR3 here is CASSDLQGSNEKLFF. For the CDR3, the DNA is TGTGCCAGCAGCGACCTACAGGGCAGTAATGAAAAACTGTTTTTT.

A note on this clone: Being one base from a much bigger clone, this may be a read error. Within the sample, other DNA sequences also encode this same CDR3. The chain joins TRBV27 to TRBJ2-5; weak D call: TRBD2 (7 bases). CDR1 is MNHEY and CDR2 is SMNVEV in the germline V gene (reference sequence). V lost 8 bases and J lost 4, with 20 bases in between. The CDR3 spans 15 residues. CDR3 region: CASRGEGGVRETQYF. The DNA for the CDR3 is TGTGCCAGCCGGGGGGAGGGGGGAGTGAGAGAGACCCAGTACTTC.

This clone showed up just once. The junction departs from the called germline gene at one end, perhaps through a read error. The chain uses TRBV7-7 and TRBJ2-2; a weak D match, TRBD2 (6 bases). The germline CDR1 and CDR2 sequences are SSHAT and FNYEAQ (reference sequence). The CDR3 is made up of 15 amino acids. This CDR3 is CASSLAFGGTGELFF. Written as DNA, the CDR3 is TGTGCTAGCAGCTTAGCATTCGGGGGAACCGGGGAGCTGTTTTTT.

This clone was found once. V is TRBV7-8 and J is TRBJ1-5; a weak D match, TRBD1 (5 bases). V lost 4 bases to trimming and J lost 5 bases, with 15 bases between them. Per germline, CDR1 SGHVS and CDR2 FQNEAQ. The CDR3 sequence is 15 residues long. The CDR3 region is CASSSTASIYQPQHF. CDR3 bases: TGTGCCAGCAGCTCGACAGCATCCATTTATCAGCCCCAGCATTTT.

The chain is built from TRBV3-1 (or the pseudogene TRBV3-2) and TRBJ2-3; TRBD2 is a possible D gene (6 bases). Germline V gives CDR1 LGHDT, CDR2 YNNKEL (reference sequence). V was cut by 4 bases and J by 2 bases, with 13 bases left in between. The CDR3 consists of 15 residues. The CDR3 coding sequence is TGTGCCAGCAGCCGTGCTGGCGGGGCCACAGATACGCAGTATTTT. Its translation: CASSRAGGATDTQYF.